The rows below give T cell receptor beta chains drawn from one sample of a study of cytomegalovirus exposure and HLA in healthy donors. Repertoires were generated with immunoSEQ multiplex PCR, while TCRdb's copy carries only in-frame clones and drops some. The table lists around 130,000 clones, around 78% of them singletons, with approximately 1.7% in the top ten. Sequenced input: PBMCs. These receptors were collected from a woman aged 50 to 60 in good health and CMV-seronegative. Both conserved end residues are part of each CDR3. D genes are given only for firm matches. The size of a clone is reported for some rows only, either as once, few or many, or as a class for expanded clones.

clone size,V gene,J gene,D gene,CDR3 protein,CDR3 DNA
-,TRBV5-1,TRBJ2-2,TRBD2,CASSGTSGRTNTGELFF,TGCGCCAGCAGCGGGACTAGCGGGAGAACGAACACCGGGGAGCTGTTTTTT
-,TRBV29-1,TRBJ2-4,-,CSARVPKNIQYF,TGCAGCGCCCGGGTTCCCAAAAACATTCAGTACTTC
-,TRBV18,TRBJ2-3,TRBD2,CASSPPSSGRSDTQYF,TGTGCCAGCTCACCACCTAGCAGCGGGAGGTCAGATACGCAGTATTTT
-,TRBV28,TRBJ2-3,TRBD2,CASSISGTSGRGTQYF,TGTGCCAGCAGTATCTCCGGGACTAGCGGGAGGGGGACGCAGTATTTT
-,TRBV7-3,TRBJ2-1,-,CASSLTSNNEQFF,TGTGCCAGCAGCTTAACGTCAAACAATGAGCAGTTCTTC
-,TRBV6-1,TRBJ2-7,-,CASSEEGSISLLYF,TGTGCCAGCAGTGAAGAAGGGAGCATCTCCCTGCTGTACTTC
-,TRBV9,TRBJ2-3,TRBD2,CASSVAQRERGSTDTQYF,TGTGCCAGCAGCGTAGCCCAGCGGGAGAGGGGGAGCACAGATACGCAGTATTTT
-,TRBV27,TRBJ2-1,TRBD2,CASRGRGYNEQFF,TGTGCCAGCAGGGGGAGGGGCTACAATGAGCAGTTCTTC
-,TRBV6-1,TRBJ2-3,TRBD2,CASTVAGAGTDTQYF,TGTGCCAGCACCGTAGCGGGAGCGGGCACAGATACGCAGTATTTT
-,TRBV28,TRBJ2-1,-,CASTLGGFGKAGEQFF,TGTGCCAGCACCCTAGGGGGTTTTGGTAAAGCTGGTGAGCAGTTCTTC
-,TRBV7-2,TRBJ2-3,TRBD2,CASSLAPSGREADTQYF,TGTGCCAGCAGCTTAGCTCCTAGCGGGAGGGAGGCAGATACGCAGTATTTT
-,TRBV5-6,TRBJ2-7,-,CASRAQGRAYEQYF,TGTGCCAGCAGGGCCCAGGGGAGGGCCTACGAGCAGTACTTC
-,TRBV6-5,TRBJ1-2,TRBD1,CASSSAGTAPNYGYTF,TGTGCCAGCAGTTCGGCCGGGACAGCTCCTAACTATGGCTACACCTTC
-,TRBV19,TRBJ1-4,-,CASSMTALGWEKLFF,TGTGCCAGTAGTATGACAGCCCTGGGGTGGGAAAAACTGTTTTTT
-,TRBV14,TRBJ2-5,-,CASSRSTPGTQYF,TGTGCCAGCAGCCGTAGTACCCCGGGGACCCAGTACTTC
-,TRBV4-2,TRBJ2-1,-,CASSQSLTDEQFF,TGTGCCAGCAGCCAGAGCCTCACGGATGAGCAGTTCTTC
-,TRBV6-5,TRBJ1-1,-,CASSWTMTSNTEAFF,TGTGCCAGCAGTTGGACTATGACCTCGAACACTGAAGCTTTCTTT
-,TRBV15,TRBJ1-2,TRBD1,CATSGQDNYGYTF,TGTGCCACCAGCGGACAGGATAACTATGGCTACACCTTC
-,TRBV28,TRBJ2-2,-,CASSLLGHGELFF,TGTGCCAGCAGTTTACTGGGGCACGGGGAGCTGTTTTTT
once,TRBV4-1,TRBJ2-1,TRBD1,CASGPGPGGQFF,TGCGCCAGCGGACCGGGGCCAGGGGGGCAGTTCTTC
-,TRBV7-9,TRBJ1-1,TRBD1,CASSEQGAVTEAFF,TGTGCCAGCAGCGAACAGGGGGCTGTCACTGAAGCTTTCTTT
-,TRBV29-1,TRBJ1-1,TRBD1,CSVVRTGMNTEAFF,TGCAGCGTTGTTAGGACAGGGATGAACACTGAAGCTTTCTTT
once,TRBV19,TRBJ1-5,-,CASIGQGNQPQHF,TGTGCCAGTATCGGGCAGGGGAATCAGCCCCAGCATTTT
-,TRBV5-4,TRBJ2-2,TRBD2,CASSLVLAGNTGELFF,TGTGCCAGCAGCTTGGTTCTAGCGGGTAACACCGGGGAGCTGTTTTTT
-,TRBV2,TRBJ1-5,TRBD1,CASTAGTAAKPQHF,TGTGCCAGCACTGCCGGGACAGCGGCTAAGCCCCAGCATTTT
-,TRBV6-5,TRBJ1-2,TRBD1,CASSLGTGANYGYTF,TGTGCCAGCAGTCTGGGGACAGGAGCTAACTATGGCTACACCTTC
-,TRBV4-1,TRBJ2-7,-,CASSQVSGGGEQYF,TGCGCCAGCAGCCAAGTGTCGGGGGGCGGCGAGCAGTACTTC
-,TRBV7-3,TRBJ1-1,TRBD1,CASSLGGQSTEAFF,TGTGCCAGCAGCTTAGGGGGACAGAGCACTGAAGCTTTCTTT
-,TRBV7-3,TRBJ2-1,-,CASSPQRQRVFNEQFF,TGTGCCAGCAGCCCCCAGAGACAGCGGGTCTTCAATGAGCAGTTCTTC
-,TRBV4-2,TRBJ1-5,-,CASSQAQSNQPQHF,TGTGCCAGCAGCCAAGCCCAGTCCAATCAGCCCCAGCATTTT
-,TRBV5-1,TRBJ2-7,-,CASSLGQPAEQYF,TGCGCCAGCAGCTTGGGACAACCGGCTGAGCAGTACTTC
-,TRBV29-1,TRBJ1-1,TRBD1,CSVDRTGAEAFF,TGCAGCGTTGATCGGACAGGGGCTGAAGCTTTCTTT
-,TRBV5-4,TRBJ1-2,TRBD1,CASSLEVLGQGAEGYTF,TGTGCCAGCAGCTTGGAGGTTCTGGGACAGGGGGCCGAAGGCTACACCTTC
once,TRBV6-6,TRBJ2-1,-,CASSYQGNSYNEQFF,TGTGCCAGCAGTTACCAGGGAAACTCCTACAATGAGCAGTTCTTC
-,TRBV28,TRBJ2-2,TRBD2,CASSLGGLAFANTGELFF,TGTGCCAGCAGTTTGGGGGGACTAGCGTTCGCGAACACCGGGGAGCTGTTTTTT
-,TRBV4-1,TRBJ2-7,TRBD1,CASSLTGTGGHEQYF,TGCGCCAGCAGCCTCACCGGGACAGGGGGCCACGAGCAGTACTTC
-,TRBV6-5,TRBJ1-2,-,CASSYSRAFYGYTF,TGTGCCAGCAGTTACTCGAGGGCCTTCTATGGCTACACCTTC
-,TRBV5-1,TRBJ2-3,-,CASSQGQSSTDTQYF,TGCGCCAGCAGCCAAGGACAGTCTAGCACAGATACGCAGTATTTT
-,TRBV7-2,TRBJ2-1,-,CASSPQWSSSYNEQFF,TGTGCCAGCAGCCCTCAGTGGTCCAGCTCCTACAATGAGCAGTTCTTC
-,TRBV6-1,TRBJ2-5,TRBD2,CASSAPSGRRETQYF,TGTGCCAGCAGCGCCCCTAGCGGGAGGCGGGAGACCCAGTACTTC
once,TRBV19,TRBJ1-3,-,CASSISLLSGNTIYF,TGTGCCAGTAGTATAAGCCTCCTCTCTGGAAACACCATATATTTT
-,TRBV18,TRBJ2-5,TRBD1,CASSPGQGNQETQYF,TGTGCCAGCTCACCCGGACAGGGGAACCAAGAGACCCAGTACTTC
-,TRBV10-3,TRBJ1-5,-,CAISGGGNQPQNF,TGTGCCATCAGTGGGGGGGGAAATCAGCCCCAGAATTTT
-,TRBV5-1,TRBJ2-7,TRBD2,CASSSTSGDYEQYF,TGCGCCAGCAGCTCGACCAGCGGGGACTACGAGCAGTACTTC
-,TRBV2,TRBJ2-1,TRBD2,CASSEALLADNEQFF,TGTGCCAGCAGTGAAGCGCTTCTAGCGGACAATGAGCAGTTCTTC
-,TRBV14,TRBJ1-2,-,CASSQVQDSVHGYTF,TGTGCCAGCAGCCAAGTTCAGGATAGTGTGCATGGCTACACCTTC
-,TRBV19,TRBJ1-1,-,CASTGGVMTEAFF,TGTGCCAGTACCGGAGGGGTTATGACTGAAGCTTTCTTT
once,TRBV7-3,TRBJ1-1,-,CASSLIHRVNTNTEAFF,TGTGCCAGCAGCTTAATCCACAGGGTGAACACGAACACTGAAGCTTTCTTT
few,TRBV11-3,TRBJ1-1,TRBD1,CASSLTGLNTEAFF,TGTGCCAGCAGCTTGACAGGGTTGAACACTGAAGCTTTCTTT
-,TRBV6-5,TRBJ1-5,TRBD1,CASSPTGNQPQHF,TGTGCCAGCAGCCCGACAGGGAATCAGCCCCAGCATTTT
once,TRBV29-1,TRBJ2-7,TRBD2,CSVEAQGGTSGRIVQYF,TGCAGCGTTGAAGCCCAGGGTGGGACTAGCGGGAGAATAGTGCAGTACTTC
once,TRBV19,TRBJ2-7,TRBD2,CASSPGLETSYEQYF,TGTGCCAGTAGTCCGGGACTAGAAACGTCCTACGAGCAGTACTTC
-,TRBV7-3,TRBJ2-3,TRBD2,CASSSGTSGSTDTQYF,TGTGCCAGCAGCTCCGGGACTAGCGGGAGCACAGATACGCAGTATTTT
-,TRBV19,TRBJ1-5,-,CASTPRGFQPQHF,TGTGCCAGTACCCCACGGGGATTTCAGCCCCAGCATTTT
few,TRBV19,TRBJ2-5,TRBD1,CASSRGREETQYF,TGTGCCAGTAGCAGGGGGCGGGAAGAGACCCAGTACTTC
-,TRBV27,TRBJ1-2,-,CASSYRQFYGYTF,TGTGCCAGCAGTTATCGACAGTTCTATGGCTACACCTTC
once,TRBV7-3,TRBJ1-1,-,CASSLGPGDTEAFF,TGTGCCAGCAGCTTAGGACCCGGGGACACTGAAGCTTTCTTT
-,TRBV13,TRBJ1-3,-,CASSARDITIYF,TGTGCCAGCAGCGCGAGGGATATCACCATATATTTT